Listed here is a single TCR beta chain. These data originate in a study of cytomegalovirus exposure and HLA in healthy donors. PCR was performed using 60 Vbeta and 13 Jbeta primers. Clones were sequenced by immunoSEQ multiplex PCR, and TCRdb holds only the in-frame ones, with some missing. Of 200,000 to 250,000 clones in the sample, roughly 80% were seen once. V lost 10 bases to trimming and J lost 5 bases, with 14 bases between them. The CDR3 sequence is 13 residues long. Germline V lookup: CDR1 SNHLY, CDR2 FYNNEI. The sequencing sample was made of PBMCs. This sequence originates from a man aged 25 to 40 in good health and CMV-seronegative. V is TRBV2 and J is TRBJ1-4; tentative D call: TRBD1 (5 bases). CDR3 sequence reads: CATSGKGNEKLFF. The CDR3 bases are TGTGCCACTTCAGGGAAGGGGAATGAAAAACTGTTTTTT.